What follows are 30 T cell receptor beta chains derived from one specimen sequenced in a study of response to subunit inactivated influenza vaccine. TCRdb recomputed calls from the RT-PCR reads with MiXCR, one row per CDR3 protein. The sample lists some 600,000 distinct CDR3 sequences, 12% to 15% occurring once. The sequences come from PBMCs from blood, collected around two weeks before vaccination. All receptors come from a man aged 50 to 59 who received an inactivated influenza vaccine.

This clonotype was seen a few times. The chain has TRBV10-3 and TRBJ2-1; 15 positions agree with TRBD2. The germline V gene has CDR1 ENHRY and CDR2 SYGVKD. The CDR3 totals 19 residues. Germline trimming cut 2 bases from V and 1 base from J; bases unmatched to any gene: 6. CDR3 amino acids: CAISETGLAGGGSYNEQFF. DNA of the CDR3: TGTGCCATCAGTGAGACGGGACTAGCGGGAGGTGGGTCCTACAATGAGCAGTTCTTC.

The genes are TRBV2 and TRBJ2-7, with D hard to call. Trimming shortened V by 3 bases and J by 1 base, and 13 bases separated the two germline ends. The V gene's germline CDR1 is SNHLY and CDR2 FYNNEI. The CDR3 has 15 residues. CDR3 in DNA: TGTGCCAGCAGTGAGGATATTGCCACTTCCTACGAGCAGTACTTC. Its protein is CASSEDIATSYEQYF.

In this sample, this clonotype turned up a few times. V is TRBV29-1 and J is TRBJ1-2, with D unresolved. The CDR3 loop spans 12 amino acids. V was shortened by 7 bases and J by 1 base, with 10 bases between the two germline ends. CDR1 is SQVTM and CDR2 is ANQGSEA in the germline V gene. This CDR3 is CSDGGLNYGYTF. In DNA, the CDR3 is TGCAGCGATGGTGGGCTTAACTATGGCTACACCTTC.

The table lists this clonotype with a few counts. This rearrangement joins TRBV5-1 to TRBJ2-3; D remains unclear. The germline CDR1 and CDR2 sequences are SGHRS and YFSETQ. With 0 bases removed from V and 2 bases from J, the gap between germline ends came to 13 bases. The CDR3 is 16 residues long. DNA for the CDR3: TGCGCCAGCAGCTTGGGTGTTCTGTATGACACAGATACGCAGTATTTT. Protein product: CASSLGVLYDTDTQYF.

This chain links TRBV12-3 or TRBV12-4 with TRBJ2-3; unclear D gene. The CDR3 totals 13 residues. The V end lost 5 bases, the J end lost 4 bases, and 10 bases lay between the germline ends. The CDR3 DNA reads TGTGCCAGCAGTCCCAACAGCGCAGATACGCAGTATTTT. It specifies CASSPNSADTQYF.

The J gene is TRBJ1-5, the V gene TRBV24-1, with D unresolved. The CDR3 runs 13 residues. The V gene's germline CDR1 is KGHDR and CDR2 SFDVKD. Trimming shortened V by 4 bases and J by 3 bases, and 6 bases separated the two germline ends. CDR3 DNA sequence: TGTGCCACCAGTGAGGAGGTCAATCAGCCCCAGCATTTT. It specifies CATSEEVNQPQHF.

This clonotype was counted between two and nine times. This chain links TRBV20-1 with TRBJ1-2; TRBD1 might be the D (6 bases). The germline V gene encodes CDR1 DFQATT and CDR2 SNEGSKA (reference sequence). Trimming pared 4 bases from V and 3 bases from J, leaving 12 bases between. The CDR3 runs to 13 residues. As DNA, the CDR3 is TGCAGTGCTACCGGGGGGGCCGACTATGGCTACACCTTC. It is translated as CSATGGADYGYTF.

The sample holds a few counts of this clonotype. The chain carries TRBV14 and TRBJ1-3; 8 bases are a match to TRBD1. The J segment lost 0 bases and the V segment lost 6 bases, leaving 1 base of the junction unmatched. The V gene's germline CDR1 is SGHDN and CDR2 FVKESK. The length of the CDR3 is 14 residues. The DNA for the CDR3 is TGTGCCAGCAGGGGACAGGCCTCTGGAAACACCATATATTTT. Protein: CASRGQASGNTIYF.

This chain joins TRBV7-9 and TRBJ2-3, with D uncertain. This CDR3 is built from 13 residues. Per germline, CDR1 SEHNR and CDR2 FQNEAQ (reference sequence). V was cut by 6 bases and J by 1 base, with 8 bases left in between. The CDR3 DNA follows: TGTGCCAGCAGGCCGGAGCGCACAGATACGCAGTATTTT. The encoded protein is CASRPERTDTQYF.

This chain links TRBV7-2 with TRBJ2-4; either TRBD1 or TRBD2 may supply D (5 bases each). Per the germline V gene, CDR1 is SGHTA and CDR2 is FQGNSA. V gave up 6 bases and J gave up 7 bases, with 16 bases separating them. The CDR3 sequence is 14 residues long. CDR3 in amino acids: CASSAATGRNIQYF. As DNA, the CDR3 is TGTGCCAGCAGTGCCGCCACGGGGCGGAACATTCAGTACTTC.

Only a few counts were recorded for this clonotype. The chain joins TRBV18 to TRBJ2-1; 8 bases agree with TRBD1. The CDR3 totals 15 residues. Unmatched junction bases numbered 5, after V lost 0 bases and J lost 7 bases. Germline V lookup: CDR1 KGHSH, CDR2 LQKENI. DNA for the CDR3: TGTGCCAGCTCACCACCCCAGGGGGCTAGGAATGAGCAGTTCTTC. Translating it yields CASSPPQGARNEQFF.

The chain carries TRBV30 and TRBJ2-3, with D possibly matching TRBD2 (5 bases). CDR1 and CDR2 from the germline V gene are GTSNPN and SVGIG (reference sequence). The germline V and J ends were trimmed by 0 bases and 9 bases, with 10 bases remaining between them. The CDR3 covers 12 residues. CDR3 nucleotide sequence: TGTGCCTGGAGTGTCCAAGAGGGCACGCAGTATTTT. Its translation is CAWSVQEGTQYF.

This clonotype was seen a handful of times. CDR3 loop: CSARDFSKYNEQFF. CDR3 nucleotide sequence: TGCAGTGCTAGAGATTTTAGCAAATACAATGAGCAGTTCTTC. The chain combines TRBV20-1 with TRBJ2-1, with unresolved D. From germline, CDR1 is DFQATT and CDR2 SNEGSKA (reference sequence). The CDR3 consists of 14 residues. Trimming removed 0 bases from V and 4 bases from J, with 10 bases in between.

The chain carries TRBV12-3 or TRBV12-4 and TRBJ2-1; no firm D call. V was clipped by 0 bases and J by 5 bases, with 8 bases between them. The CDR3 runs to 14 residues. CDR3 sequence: CASSLAFSHNEQFF. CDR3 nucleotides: TGTGCCAGCAGTTTAGCATTCAGCCACAATGAGCAGTTCTTC.

The CDR3 loop reads CASSLVIAGADEQFF. For the CDR3, the DNA is TGCGCCAGCAGCTTGGTGATAGCGGGAGCGGATGAGCAGTTCTTC. The chain has TRBV5-1 and TRBJ2-1, with TRBD2 matching over 9 bases. V shed 0 bases and J 8 bases; nucleotides not matched to a gene: 6. Germline V CDR1 and CDR2: SGHRS, YFSETQ. The CDR3 length is 15 residues.

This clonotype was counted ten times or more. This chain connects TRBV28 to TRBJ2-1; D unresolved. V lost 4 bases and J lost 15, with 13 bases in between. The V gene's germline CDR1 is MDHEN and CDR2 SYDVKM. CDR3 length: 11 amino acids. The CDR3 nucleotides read TGTGCCAGCAGTTCCTTCCGAGGCGGGTTCTTC. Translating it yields CASSSFRGGFF.

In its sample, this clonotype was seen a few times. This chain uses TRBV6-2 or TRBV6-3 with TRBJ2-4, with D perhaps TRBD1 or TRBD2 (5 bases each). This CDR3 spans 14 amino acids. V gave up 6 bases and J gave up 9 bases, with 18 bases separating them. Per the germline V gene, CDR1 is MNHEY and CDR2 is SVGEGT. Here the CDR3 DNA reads TGTGCCAGCAGGGGGGAGAAGGGCTCTGGCATTCAGTACTTC. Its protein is CASRGEKGSGIQYF.

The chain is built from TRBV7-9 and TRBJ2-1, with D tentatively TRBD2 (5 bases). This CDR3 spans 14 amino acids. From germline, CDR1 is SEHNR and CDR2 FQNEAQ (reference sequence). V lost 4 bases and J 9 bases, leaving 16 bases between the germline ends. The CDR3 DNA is TGTGCCAGCAGCTCAGATTCGAACGGAGGTGAGCAGTTCTTC. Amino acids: CASSSDSNGGEQFF. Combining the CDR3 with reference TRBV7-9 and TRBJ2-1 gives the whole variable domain DTGVSQNPRHKITKRGQNVTFRCDPISEHNRLYWYRQTLGQGPEFLTYFQNEAQLEKSRLLSDRFSAERPKGSFSTLEIQRTEQGDSAMYLCASSSDSNGGEQFFGPGTRLTVL.

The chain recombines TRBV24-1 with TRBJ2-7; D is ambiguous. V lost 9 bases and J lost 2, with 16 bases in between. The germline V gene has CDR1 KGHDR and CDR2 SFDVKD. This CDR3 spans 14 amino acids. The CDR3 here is CATSTRYPPYEQYF. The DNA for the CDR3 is TGTGCCACCTCCACTCGTTACCCCCCCTACGAGCAGTACTTC.

The CDR3 DNA reads TGCAGTGCTAGAGATGTCACAGGGCTAGCGGGAGGGCTGTTCCCCTACAATGAGCAGTTCTTC. As protein: CSARDVTGLAGGLFPYNEQFF. The chain recombines TRBV20-1 with TRBJ2-1; 12 positions agree with TRBD2. The trim removed 0 bases at V and 2 bases at J, leaving 17 bases unmatched. Per the germline V gene, CDR1 is DFQATT and CDR2 is SNEGSKA (reference sequence). CDR3 length equals 21 residues.

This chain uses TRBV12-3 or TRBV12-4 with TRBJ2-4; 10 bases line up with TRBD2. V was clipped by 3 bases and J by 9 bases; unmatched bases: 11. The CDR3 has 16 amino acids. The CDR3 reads CASSFGLAERGGIQYF. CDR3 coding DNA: TGTGCCAGCAGTTTTGGACTAGCGGAGCGAGGGGGCATTCAGTACTTC.

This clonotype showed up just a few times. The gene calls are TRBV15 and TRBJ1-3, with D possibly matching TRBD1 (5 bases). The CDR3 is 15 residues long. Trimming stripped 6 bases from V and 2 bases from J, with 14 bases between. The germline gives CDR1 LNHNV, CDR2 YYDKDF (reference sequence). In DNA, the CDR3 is TGTGCCACCAGGAGGGACCCGGCCGCTGGAAACACCATATATTTT. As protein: CATRRDPAAGNTIYF. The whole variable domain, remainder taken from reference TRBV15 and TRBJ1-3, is DAMVIQNPRYQVTQFGKPVTLSCSQTLNHNVMYWYQQKSSQAPKLLFHYYDKDFNNEADTPDNFQSRRPNTSFCFLDIRSPGLGDTAMYLCATRRDPAAGNTIYFGEGSWLTVV.

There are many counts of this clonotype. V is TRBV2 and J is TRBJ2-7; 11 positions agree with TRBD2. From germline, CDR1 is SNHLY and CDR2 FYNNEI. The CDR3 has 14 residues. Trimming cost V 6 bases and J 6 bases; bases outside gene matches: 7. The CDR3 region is CASRTSGGPLEQYF. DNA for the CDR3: TGTGCCAGCAGAACTAGCGGGGGACCCCTCGAGCAGTACTTC.

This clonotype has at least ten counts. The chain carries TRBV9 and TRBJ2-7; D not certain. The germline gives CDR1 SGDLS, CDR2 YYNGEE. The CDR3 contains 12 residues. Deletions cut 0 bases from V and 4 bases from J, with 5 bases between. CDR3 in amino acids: CASSVVGYEQYF. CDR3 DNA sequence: TGTGCCAGCAGCGTAGTGGGGTACGAGCAGTACTTC.

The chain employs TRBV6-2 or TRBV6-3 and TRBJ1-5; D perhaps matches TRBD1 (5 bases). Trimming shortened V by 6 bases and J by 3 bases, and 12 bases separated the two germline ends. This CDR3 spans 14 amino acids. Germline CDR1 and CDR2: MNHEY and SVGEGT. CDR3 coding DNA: TGTGCCAGCAGCCCTGGGGCAGACAATCAGCCCCAGCATTTT. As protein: CASSPGADNQPQHF.

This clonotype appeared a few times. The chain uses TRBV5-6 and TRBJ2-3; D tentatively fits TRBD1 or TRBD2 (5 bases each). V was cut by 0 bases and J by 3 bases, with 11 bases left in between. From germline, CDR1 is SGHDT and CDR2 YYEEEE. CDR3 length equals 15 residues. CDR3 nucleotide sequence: TGTGCCAGCAGCTTGGTTGGGGGTTGGACAGATACGCAGTATTTT. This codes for CASSLVGGWTDTQYF. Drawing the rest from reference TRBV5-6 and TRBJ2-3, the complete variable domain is DAGVTQSPTHLIKTRGQQVTLRCSPKSGHDTVSWYQQALGQGPQFIFQYYEEEERQRGNFPDRFSGHQFPNYSSELNVNALLLGDSALYLCASSLVGGWTDTQYFGPGTRLTVL.

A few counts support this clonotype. The CDR3: CASSPTSGLEQYF. CDR3 in DNA: TGTGCCAGCAGCCCCACGTCCGGACTCGAGCAGTACTTC. J is TRBJ2-7 and V is TRBV7-3; TRBD2 might be the D (5 bases). This CDR3 has 13 amino acids. Germline loops: CDR1 SGHTA, CDR2 FQGTGA. Trimming took off 5 bases at V and 6 bases at J, with 14 bases between the two ends.

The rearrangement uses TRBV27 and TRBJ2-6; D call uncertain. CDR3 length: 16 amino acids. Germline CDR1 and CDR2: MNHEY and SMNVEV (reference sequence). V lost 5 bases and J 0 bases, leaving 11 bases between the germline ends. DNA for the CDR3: TGTGCCAGCAGTCCCGGACCGTACTCTGGGGCCAACGTCCTGACTTTC. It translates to CASSPGPYSGANVLTF.

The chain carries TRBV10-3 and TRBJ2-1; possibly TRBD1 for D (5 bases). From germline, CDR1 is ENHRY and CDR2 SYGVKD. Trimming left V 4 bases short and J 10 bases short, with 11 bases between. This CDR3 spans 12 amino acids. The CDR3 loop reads CAISADPGEQFF. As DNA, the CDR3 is TGTGCCATCAGTGCCGACCCAGGGGAGCAGTTCTTC.

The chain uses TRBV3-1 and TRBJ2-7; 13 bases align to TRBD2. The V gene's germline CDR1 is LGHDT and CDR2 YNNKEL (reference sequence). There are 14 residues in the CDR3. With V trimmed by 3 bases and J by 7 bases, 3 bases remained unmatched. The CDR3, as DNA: TGTGCCAGCAGCCAGGGACTAGCGGGGCAGGAGCAGTACTTC. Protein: CASSQGLAGQEQYF.